This TCR beta chain was recorded in a study of shared clonotypes between healthy human individuals. Profiled with immunoSEQ multiplex PCR; TCRdb holds only in-frame clones, not every one. The sample carries a few hundred thousand clones, over 50% recorded once. The V gene end was trimmed by 1 base and the J gene end by 5 bases; junction bases not matched to a gene: 5. This CDR3 contains 15 residues. Looked up from germline, CDR1 is SGHRS and CDR2 is YFSETQ. This clonotype originated in a man under 40 in good health. J is TRBJ2-7 and V is TRBV5-1; 11 bases fit TRBD2. Material for sequencing was memory CD4+ T cells sorted from blood. Subset specified: CD45RA-negative fraction. The CDR3 reads CASSLLLAGVNEQYF. The CDR3 DNA sequence: TGCGCCAGCAGCTTGTTACTAGCGGGAGTCAACGAGCAGTACTTC.